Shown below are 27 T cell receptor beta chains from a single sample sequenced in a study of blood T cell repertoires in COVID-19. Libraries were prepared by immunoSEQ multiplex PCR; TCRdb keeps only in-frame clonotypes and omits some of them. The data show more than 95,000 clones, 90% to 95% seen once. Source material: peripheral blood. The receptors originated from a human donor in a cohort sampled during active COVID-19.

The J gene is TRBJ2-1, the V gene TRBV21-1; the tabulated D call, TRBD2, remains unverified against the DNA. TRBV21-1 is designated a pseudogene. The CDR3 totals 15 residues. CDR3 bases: TGTGCCAGCAGCAGGCAAGGCGGGGACTACAATGAGCAGTTCTTC. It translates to CASSRQGGDYNEQFF.

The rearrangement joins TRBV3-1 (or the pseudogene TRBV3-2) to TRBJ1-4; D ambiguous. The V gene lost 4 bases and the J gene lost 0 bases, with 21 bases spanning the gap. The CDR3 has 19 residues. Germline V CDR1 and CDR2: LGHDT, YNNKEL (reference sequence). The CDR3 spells CASSPGGSSDSATNEKLFF. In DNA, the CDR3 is TGTGCCAGCAGCCCCGGAGGCAGCTCGGATAGTGCAACTAATGAAAAACTGTTTTTT.

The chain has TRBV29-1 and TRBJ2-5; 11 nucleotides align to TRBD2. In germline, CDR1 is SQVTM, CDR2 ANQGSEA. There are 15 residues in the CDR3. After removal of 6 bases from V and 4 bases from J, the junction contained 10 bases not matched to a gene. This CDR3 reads CSVLDLAGGGETQYF. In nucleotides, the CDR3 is TGCAGCGTCCTCGATCTAGCGGGAGGAGGAGAGACCCAGTACTTC.

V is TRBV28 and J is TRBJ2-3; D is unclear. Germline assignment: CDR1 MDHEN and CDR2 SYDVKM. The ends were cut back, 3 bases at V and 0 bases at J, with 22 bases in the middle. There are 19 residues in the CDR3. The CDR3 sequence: CASSLLPGQADSSTDTQYF. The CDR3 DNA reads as TGTGCCAGCAGTTTGCTCCCCGGCCAGGCAGATTCTAGCACAGATACGCAGTATTTT.

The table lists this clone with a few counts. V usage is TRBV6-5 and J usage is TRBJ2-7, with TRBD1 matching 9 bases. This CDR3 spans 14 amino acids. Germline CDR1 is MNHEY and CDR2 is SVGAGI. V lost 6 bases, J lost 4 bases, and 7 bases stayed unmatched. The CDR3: CASRDTGGGYEQYF. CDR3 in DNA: TGTGCCAGCAGAGACACAGGGGGCGGATACGAGCAGTACTTC.

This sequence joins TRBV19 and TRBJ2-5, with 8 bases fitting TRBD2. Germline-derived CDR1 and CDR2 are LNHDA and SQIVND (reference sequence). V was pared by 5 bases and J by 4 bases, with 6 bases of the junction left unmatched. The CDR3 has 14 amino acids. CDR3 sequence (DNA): TGTGCCAGTAGTCCCCGGACTAGCACAGAGACCCAGTACTTC. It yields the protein CASSPRTSTETQYF.

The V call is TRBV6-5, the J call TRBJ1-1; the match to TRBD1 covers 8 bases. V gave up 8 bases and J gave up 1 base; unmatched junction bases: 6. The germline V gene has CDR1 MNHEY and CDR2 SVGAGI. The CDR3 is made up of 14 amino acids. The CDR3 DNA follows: TGTGCCAGCTTAGCCGGGACAGGGAACACTGAAGCTTTCTTT. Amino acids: CASLAGTGNTEAFF.

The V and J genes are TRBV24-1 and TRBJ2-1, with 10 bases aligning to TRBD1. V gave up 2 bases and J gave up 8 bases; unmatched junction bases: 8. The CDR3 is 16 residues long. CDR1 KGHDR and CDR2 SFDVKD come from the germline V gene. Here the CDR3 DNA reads TGTGCCACCAGTGATTCCCGGGACAGGGGATTTTATGAGCAGTTCTTC. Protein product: CATSDSRDRGFYEQFF.

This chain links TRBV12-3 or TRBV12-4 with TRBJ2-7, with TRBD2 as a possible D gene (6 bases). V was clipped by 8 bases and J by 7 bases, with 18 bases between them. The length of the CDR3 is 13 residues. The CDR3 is CASRRAGTGEQYF. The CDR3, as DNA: TGTGCCAGCCGCCGCGCGGGGACGGGGGAGCAGTACTTC.

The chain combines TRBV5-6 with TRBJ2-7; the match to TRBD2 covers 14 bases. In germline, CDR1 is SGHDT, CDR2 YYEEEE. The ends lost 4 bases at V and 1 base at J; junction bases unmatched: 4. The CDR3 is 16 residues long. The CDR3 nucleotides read TGTGCCAGCAGCGGGGGGACTAGCGGGAGATCCTACGAGCAGTACTTC. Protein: CASSGGTSGRSYEQYF.

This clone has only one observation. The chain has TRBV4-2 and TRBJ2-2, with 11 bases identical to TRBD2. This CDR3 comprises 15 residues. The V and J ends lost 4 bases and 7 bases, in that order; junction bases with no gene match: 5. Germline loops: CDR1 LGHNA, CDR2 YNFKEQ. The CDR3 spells CASSLLAGGVGELFF. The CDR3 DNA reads TGTGCCAGCAGCCTTTTAGCGGGAGGGGTCGGGGAGCTGTTTTTT.

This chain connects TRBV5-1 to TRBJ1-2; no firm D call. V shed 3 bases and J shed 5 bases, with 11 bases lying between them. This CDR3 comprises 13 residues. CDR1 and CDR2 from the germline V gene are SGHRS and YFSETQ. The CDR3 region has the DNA TGCGCCAGCAGCTGGGAGGCGGCATATGGCTACACCTTC. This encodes CASSWEAAYGYTF.

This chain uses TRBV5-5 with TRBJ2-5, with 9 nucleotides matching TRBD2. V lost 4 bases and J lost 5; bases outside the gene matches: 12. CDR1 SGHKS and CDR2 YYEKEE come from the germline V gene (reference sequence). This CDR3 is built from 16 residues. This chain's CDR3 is CASSLAGGGDWETQYF. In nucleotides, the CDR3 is TGTGCCAGCAGCCTGGCAGGCGGGGGGGATTGGGAGACCCAGTACTTC.

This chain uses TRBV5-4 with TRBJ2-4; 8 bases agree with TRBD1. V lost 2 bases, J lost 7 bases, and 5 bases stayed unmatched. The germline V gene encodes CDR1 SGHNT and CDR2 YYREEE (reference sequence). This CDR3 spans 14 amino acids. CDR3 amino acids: CASSFIDRGNIQYF. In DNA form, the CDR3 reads TGTGCCAGCAGCTTTATCGACAGGGGCAACATTCAGTACTTC.

The CDR3 loop is CASSGLAGSSYNEQFF. The CDR3 DNA sequence: TGTGCCAGCAGCGGACTAGCGGGATCCTCCTACAATGAGCAGTTCTTC. The chain uses TRBV9 and TRBJ2-1; TRBD2 aligns across 11 bases. Germline CDR1 reads SGDLS; CDR2 reads YYNGEE. The CDR3 is made up of 16 amino acids. Trimming removed 3 bases from V and 0 bases from J; junction bases left unmatched: 2.

CDR3 DNA sequence: TGTGCCAGCAGGAGATCCGCTAATGAAAAACTGTTTTTT. Amino acid sequence: CASRRSANEKLFF. The V and J genes are TRBV27 and TRBJ1-4; D is unclear. CDR1 and CDR2 from the germline V gene are MNHEY and SMNVEV (reference sequence). The CDR3 is 13 amino acids. Trimming cost V 6 bases and J 3 bases, with 8 bases left between them.

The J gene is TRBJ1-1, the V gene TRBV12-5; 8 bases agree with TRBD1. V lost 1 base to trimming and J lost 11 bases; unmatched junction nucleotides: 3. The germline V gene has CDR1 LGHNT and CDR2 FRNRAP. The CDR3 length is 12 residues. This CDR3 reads CASGLGQGAAFF. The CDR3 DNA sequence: TGTGCTAGTGGTTTGGGCCAGGGGGCGGCTTTCTTT. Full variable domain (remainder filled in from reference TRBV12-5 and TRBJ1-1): DARVTQTPRHKVTEMGQEVTMRCQPILGHNTVFWYRQTMMQGLELLAYFRNRAPLDDSGMPKDRFSAEMPDATLATLKIQPSEPRDSAVYFCASGLGQGAAFFGQGTRLTVV.

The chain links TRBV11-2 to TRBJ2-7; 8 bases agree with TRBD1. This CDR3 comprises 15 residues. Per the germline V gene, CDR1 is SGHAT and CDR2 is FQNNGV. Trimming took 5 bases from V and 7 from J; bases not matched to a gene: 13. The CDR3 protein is CASSGNTGGIVEQYF. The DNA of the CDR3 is TGTGCCAGCAGCGGGAATACAGGGGGAATTGTTGAGCAGTACTTC.

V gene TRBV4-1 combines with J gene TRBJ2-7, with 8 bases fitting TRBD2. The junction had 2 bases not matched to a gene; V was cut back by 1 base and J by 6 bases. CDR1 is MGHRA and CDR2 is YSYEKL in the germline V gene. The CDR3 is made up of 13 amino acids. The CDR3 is CASSQGRGGEQYF. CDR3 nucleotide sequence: TGCGCCAGCAGCCAAGGTCGGGGGGGCGAGCAGTACTTC.

The CDR3 loop reads CASSLLGIGGEAQYF. The CDR3 coding sequence is TGTGCCAGCAGCTTATTAGGGATCGGGGGGGAGGCCCAGTACTTC. This chain connects TRBV7-6 to TRBJ2-5, with 8 bases that match TRBD2. CDR3 length equals 15 residues. V dropped 2 bases and J dropped 9; count of bases not matched to a gene: 11. Germline CDR1 reads SGHVS; CDR2 reads FNYEAQ.

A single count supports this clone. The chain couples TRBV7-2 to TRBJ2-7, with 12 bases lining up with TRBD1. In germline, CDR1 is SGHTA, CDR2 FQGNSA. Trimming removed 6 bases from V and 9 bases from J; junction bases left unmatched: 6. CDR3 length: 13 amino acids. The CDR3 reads CASRSGQGALQYF. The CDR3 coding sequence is TGTGCCAGCAGATCGGGACAGGGGGCCCTGCAGTACTTC.

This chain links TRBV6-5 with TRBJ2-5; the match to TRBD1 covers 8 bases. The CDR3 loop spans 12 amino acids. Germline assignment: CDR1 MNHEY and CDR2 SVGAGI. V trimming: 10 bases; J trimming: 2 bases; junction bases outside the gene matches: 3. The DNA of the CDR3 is TGTGCCACGAGGACAGGGCAAGAGACCCAGTACTTC. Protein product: CATRTGQETQYF.

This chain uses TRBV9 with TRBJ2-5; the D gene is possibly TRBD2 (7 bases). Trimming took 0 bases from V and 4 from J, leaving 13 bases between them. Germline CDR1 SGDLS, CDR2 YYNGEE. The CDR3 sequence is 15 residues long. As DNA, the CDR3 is TGTGCCAGCAGCGTAGCTCCCGGGGGGCTAGAGACCCAGTACTTC. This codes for CASSVAPGGLETQYF.

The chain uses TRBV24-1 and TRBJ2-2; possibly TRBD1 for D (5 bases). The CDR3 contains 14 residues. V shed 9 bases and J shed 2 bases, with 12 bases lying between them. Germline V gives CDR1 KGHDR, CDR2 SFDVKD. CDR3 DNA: TGTGCCACCTCGACAGAGATTAACACCGGGGAGCTGTTTTTT. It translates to CATSTEINTGELFF.

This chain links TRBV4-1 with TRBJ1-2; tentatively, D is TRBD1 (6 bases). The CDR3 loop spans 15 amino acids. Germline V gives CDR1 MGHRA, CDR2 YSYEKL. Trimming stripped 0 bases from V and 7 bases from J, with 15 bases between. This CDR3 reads CASSQDLRGAGGYTF. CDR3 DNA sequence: TGCGCCAGCAGCCAAGATTTGCGGGGGGCGGGTGGCTACACCTTC.

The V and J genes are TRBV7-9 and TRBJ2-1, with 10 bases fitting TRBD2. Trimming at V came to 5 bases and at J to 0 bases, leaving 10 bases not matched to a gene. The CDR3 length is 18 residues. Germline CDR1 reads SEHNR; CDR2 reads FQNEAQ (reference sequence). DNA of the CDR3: TGTGCCAGCAGCCCTCTCGAACTAGCGGGGAGCTCCTACAATGAGCAGTTCTTC. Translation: CASSPLELAGSSYNEQFF.

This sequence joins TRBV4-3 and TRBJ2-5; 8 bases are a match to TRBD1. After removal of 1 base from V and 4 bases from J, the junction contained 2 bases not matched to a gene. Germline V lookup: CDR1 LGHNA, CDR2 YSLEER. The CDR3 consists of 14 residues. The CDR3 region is CASSQAQGGETQYF. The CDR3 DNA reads TGCGCCAGCAGCCAAGCACAGGGGGGAGAGACCCAGTACTTC.